This T cell receptor (beta chain) comes out of a study of blood T cell repertoires in COVID-19 (dated by TCRdb to about 2020). Regarding the complete study: Collaborator samples came from the United States, Italy and Spain and covered acute and convalescent phases of COVID-19. The prospective study material was composed of cDNA or gDNA derived from T cells, B-cell-depleted T cells, or PBMCs. The dataset comprised deeply sampled blood TCRbeta repertoires from subjects exposed to, actively infected with, or recovered from COVID-19. A freely available public database, intended as a resource for researchers studying the immune response to SARS-CoV-2, is where the repertoires were released. The samples were drawn from two sources: the first 160 participants of the ongoing ImmuneRACE study, and 1,200 or so subjects contributed by 6 global collaborators. A de-identified subject ID, COVID-19 status, age in years and sex were almost always included in the sample metadata. Where available, HLA class I and class II types were obtained from metadata supplied by the sample provider rather than from assay-based typing. The investigation overall reported the following: The quantity of clinical and demographic metadata differed by source and by participant and was supplied without curation.

TCRbeta CDR3 regions were amplified from genomic DNA using the immunoSEQ Assay, a bias-controlled multiplex PCR. The study's own analysis went as follows. The number of nucleated cells in each sample was estimated from the amplification of reference gene primers within the assay. To quantify the absolute abundance of each unique TCRbeta CDR3 rearrangement, sequence reads were collapsed and filtered. Productive Simpson clonality was computed per sample as the square root of Simpson's diversity index over productive rearrangements. In TCRdb, the immuneACCESS table is reduced to in-frame sequences with V and J assigned. These tables do not hold every clone; where another copy was compared, an unresolved V gene accounts for under half, and the others remain unexplained. V, J and clone size are those of that table, while D and trimming were read from the DNA. This sample holds roughly 88,000 clones; 72% were observed only once. Around 24% of the sample lies in the top ten.

In the case of this clone: It has no known antigen specificity. Qualities for individual bases were not recorded, and no much larger clone is one base off.

Collaborating institutions collected whole blood in K2EDTA tubes following their own protocols. For TCRbeta analysis, collaborators shipped samples as frozen whole blood, isolated PBMCs, or DNA extracted from either of those sample types. Its CDR3 holds 14 amino acids, cysteine through phenylalanine. The only DNA kept is the CDR3, 42 bases in frame from the first base. From V the trimming removes 5 bases and from J it removes 2 bases, while the gene matches leave 2 bases of the junction unaccounted for. For CDR1 and CDR2, the germline V gene (reference sequence) lists MNHEY and SMNVEV. This receptor was identified in a woman in her sixties or seventies in a cohort sampled during active or convalescent COVID-19. The chain is assembled from TRBV27 and TRBJ2-7, with TRBD1 matching 11 junction bases. The sequencing sample was made of peripheral blood. The DNA sequence reads TGTGCCAGCAGTCTGGACAGGGGGCCCTACGAGCAGTACTTC. Translated, this gives CASSLDRGPYEQYF.